The clone carrying this T cell receptor beta chain was detected once. This entry belongs to a study of technical replicates of blood from a handful of donors. CDR1 and CDR2 from the germline V gene are SGHVS and FQNEAQ. This CDR3 has 15 amino acids. Losses at the gene ends were 4 bases for V and 3 bases for J; bases not matched to a gene: 5. TCRdb's table, derived via immunoSEQ multiplex PCR, lists solely in-frame clones and lacks some. This table holds approximately 15,000 clones, approximately 88% found once. Sequencing input: PBMCs. This sequence joins TRBV7-8 and TRBJ2-7, with TRBD2 matching 11 bases. This receptor was taken from a human donor in good health. Here the CDR3 reads CASSSATSGVYEQYF. DNA of the CDR3: TGTGCCAGCAGCTCCGCGACTAGCGGGGTCTACGAGCAGTACTTC.